This T cell receptor (beta chain) was recovered during a study of T cell changes during pregnancy in multiple sclerosis. Germline lookup yields CDR1 PRHDT and CDR2 FYEKMQ (reference sequence). The CDR3 runs 11 residues. The V gene lost 6 bases and the J gene lost 7 bases, with 10 bases spanning the gap. Sequencing was performed with immunoSEQ multiplex PCR; in TCRdb, only in-frame clones are kept and a portion is missing. Of 35,000 to 40,000 clones listed, 85% to 90% are singletons. The specimen was CD8+ T cells from peripheral blood mononuclear cells, collected in the third trimester of pregnancy. The chain joins TRBV13 to TRBJ2-7; a possible D gene is TRBD2 (5 bases). The receptor was derived from a female donor with multiple sclerosis, enrolled in a pregnancy study. CDR3 residues: CASSNTGEQYF. CDR3 in DNA: TGTGCCAGCAGTAACACGGGAGAGCAGTACTTC.